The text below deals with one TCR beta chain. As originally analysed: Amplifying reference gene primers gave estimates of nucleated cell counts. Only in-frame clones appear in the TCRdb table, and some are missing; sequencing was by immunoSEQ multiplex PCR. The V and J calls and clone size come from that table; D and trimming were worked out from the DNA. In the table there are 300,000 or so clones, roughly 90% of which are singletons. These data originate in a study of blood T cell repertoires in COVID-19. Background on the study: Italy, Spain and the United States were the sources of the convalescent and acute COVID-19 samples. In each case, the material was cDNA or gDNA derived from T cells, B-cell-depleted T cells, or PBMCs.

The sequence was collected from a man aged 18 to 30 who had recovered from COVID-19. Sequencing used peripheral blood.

The CDR3 spells CASSPKGLAGQETQYF. DNA for the CDR3: TGCGCCAGCAGCCCTAAGGGACTAGCGGGTCAAGAGACCCAGTACTTC. The rearrangement uses TRBV5-1 and TRBJ2-5, with TRBD2 matching 12 bases. Per the germline V gene, CDR1 is SGHRS and CDR2 is YFSETQ. There are 16 residues in the CDR3. With V trimmed by 4 bases and J by 2 bases, 6 bases remained unmatched.